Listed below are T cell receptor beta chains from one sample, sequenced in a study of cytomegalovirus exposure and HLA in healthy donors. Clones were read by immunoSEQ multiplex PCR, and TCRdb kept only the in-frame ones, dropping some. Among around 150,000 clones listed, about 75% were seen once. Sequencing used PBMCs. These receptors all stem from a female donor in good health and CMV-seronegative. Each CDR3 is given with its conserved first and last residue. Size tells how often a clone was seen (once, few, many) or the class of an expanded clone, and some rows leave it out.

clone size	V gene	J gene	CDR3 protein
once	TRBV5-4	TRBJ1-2	CASSLGGRRGHVGGYTF
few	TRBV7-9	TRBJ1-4	CASSLGASGNEKLFF
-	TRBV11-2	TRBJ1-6	CASSSWQGPGNSPLHF
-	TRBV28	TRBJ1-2	CASSDRAPGYTF
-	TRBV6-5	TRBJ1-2	CASSSQGGYTF
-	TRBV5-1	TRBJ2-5	CASSLVTDQETQYF
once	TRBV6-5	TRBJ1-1	CASSEYRGAFF
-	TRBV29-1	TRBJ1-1	CSAKRGGQGMNTEAFF
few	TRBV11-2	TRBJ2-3	CASSFYENTQYF
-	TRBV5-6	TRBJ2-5	CASSFLQGGETQYF
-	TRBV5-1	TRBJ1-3	CASSLDSVASSGNTIYF
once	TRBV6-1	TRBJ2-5	CASSARGHNQETQYF
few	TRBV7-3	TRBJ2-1	CASSLENNEQFF
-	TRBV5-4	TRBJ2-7	CASSQGTATYEQYF